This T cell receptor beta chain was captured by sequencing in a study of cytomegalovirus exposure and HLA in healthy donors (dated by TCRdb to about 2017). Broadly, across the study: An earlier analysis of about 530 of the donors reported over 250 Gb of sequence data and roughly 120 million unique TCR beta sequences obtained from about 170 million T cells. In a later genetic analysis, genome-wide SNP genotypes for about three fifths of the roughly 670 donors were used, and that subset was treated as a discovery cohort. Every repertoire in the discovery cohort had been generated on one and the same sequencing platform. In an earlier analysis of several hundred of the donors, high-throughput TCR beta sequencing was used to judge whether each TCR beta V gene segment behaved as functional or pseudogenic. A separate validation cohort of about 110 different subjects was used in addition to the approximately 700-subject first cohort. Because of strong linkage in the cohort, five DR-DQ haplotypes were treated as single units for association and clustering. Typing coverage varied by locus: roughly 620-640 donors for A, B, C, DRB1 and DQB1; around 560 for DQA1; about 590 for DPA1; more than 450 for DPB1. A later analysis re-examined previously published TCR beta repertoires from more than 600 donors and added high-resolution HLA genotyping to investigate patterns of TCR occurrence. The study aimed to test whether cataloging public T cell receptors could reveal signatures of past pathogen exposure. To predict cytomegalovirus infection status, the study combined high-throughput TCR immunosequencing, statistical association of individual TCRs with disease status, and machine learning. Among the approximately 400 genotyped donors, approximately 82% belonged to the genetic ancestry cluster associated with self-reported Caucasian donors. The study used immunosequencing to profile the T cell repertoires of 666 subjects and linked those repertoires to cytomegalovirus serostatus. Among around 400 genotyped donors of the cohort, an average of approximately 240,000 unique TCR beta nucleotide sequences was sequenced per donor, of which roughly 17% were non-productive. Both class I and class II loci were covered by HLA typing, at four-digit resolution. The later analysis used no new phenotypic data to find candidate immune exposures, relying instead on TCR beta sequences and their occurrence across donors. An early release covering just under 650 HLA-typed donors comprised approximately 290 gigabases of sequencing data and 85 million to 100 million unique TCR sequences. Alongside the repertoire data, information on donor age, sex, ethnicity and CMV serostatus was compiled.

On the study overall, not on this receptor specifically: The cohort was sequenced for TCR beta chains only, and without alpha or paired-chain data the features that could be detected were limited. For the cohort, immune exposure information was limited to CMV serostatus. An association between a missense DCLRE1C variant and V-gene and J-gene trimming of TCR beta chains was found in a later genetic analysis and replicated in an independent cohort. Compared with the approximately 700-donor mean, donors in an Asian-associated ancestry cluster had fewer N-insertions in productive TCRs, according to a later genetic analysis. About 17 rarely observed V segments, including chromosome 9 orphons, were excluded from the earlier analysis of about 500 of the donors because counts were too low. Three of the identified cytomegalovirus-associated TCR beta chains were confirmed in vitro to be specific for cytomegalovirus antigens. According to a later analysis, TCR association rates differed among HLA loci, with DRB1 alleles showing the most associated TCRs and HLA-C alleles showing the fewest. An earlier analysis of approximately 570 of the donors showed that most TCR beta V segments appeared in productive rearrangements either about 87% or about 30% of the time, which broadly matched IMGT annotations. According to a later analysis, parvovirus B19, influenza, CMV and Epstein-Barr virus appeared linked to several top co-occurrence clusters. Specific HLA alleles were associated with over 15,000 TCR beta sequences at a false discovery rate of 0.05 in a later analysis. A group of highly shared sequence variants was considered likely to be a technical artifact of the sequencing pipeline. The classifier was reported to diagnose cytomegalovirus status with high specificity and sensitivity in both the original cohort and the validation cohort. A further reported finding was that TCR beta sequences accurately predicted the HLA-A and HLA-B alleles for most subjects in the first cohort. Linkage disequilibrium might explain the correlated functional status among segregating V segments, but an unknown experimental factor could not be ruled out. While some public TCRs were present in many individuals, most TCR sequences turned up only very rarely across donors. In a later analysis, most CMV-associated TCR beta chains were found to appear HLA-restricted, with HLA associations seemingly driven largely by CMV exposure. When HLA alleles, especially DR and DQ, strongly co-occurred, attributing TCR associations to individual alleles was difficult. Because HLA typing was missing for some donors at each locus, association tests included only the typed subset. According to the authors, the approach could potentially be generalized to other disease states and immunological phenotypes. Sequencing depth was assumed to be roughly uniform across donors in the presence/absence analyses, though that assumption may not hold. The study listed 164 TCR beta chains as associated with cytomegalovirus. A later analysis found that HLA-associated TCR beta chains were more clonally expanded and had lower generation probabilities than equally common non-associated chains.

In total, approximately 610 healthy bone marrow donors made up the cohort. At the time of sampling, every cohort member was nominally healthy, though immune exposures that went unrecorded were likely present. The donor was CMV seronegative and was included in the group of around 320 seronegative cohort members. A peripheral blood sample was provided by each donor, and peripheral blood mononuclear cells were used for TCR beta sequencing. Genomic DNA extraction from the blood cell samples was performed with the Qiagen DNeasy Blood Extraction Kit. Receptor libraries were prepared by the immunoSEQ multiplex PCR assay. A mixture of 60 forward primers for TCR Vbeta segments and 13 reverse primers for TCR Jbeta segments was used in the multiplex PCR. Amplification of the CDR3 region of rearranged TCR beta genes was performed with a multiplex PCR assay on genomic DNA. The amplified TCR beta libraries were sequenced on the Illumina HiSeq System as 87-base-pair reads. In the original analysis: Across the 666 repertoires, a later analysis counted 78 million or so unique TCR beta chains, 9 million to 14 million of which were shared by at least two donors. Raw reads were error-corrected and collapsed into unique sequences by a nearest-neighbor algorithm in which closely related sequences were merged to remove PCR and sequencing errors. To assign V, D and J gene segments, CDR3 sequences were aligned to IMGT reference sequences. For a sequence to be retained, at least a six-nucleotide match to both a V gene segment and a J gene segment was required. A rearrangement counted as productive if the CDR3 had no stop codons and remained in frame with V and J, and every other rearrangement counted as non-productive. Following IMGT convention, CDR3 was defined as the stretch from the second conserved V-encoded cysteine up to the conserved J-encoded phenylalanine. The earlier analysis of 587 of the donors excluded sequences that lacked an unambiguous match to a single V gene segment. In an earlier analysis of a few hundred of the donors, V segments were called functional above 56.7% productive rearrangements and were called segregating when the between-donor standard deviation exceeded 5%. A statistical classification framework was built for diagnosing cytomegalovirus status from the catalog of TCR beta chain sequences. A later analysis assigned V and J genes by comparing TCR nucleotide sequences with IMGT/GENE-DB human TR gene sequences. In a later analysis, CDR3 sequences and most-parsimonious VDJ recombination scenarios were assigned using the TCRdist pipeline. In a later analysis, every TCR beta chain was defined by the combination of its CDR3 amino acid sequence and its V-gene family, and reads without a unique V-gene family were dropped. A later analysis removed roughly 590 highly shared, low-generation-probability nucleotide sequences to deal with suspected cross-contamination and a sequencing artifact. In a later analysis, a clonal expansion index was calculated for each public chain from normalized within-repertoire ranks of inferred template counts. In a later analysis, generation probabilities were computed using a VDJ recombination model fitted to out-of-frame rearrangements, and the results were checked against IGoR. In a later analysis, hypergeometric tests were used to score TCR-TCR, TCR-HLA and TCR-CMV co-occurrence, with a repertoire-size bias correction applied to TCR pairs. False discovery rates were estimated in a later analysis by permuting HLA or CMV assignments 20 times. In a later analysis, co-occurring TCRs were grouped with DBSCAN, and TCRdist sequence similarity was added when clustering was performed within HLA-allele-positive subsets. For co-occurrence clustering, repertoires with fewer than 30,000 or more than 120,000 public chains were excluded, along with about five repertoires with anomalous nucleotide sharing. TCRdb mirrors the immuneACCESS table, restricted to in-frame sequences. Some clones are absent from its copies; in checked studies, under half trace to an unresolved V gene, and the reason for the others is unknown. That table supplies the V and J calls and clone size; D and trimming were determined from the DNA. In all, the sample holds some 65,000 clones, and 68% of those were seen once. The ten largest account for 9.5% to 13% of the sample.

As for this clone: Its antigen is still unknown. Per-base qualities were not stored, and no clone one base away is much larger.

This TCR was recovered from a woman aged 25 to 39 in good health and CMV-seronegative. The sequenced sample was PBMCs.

The sequenced DNA: TGTGCCAGCAGCAAGACAGGGATAGGCACTGAAGCTTTCTTT. It is translated as CASSKTGIGTEAFF. The rearrangement combines TRBV9 with TRBJ1-1, with TRBD1 identical over 7 junction bases. Trimmed from V: 4 bases; trimmed from J: 4 bases; junction bases lacking a gene match: 7. From the cysteine up to the phenylalanine, the CDR3 has a length of 14 residues. Of the read, only the CDR3 DNA is kept; its 42 bases are in frame from base 1. CDR1 SGDLS and CDR2 YYNGEE were looked up in the germline V gene.